This TCR beta chain was identified during a study of T cells in Graves' hyperthyroidism and ophthalmopathy. General observations from the study: Ophthalmopathy prediction by the model preceded onset by a median 6.5 months. Most clonotypes expanded in thyroid above 0.001 were likewise present in blood.

Regions amplified from RNA transcripts were the TCR beta CDR3 regions. The HTBI primer set served for first-round RT-PCR of the TCR CDR3. One entry per CDR3 protein, called by TCRdb with MiXCR from the multiplex PCR reads. The sample includes a few hundred thousand distinct CDR3 sequences, around 14% of them seen just once. The CDR3 has 14 residues. Germline values: CDR1 SGHTA, CDR2 FQGNSA. Note on this clonotype: Its antigen is still unknown. A read error may account for a junction end that differs from germline.

Participants, patients aged 18 to 65, had newly diagnosed hyperthyroidism with a duration under 2 months. The chain uses TRBV7-2 and TRBJ1-6; D is possibly TRBD1 (6 bases). Material: blood. This receptor was identified in a woman aged 25 to 39 with Graves' hyperthyroidism. CDR3 region: CASSSRQDNPPLHF. For the CDR3, the DNA is TGTGCCAGCAGCTCCCGACAGGATAATCCACCCCTCCACTTT.